This TCR beta chain was sequenced during a study of T-cell memory formation after mild COVID-19. Study as a whole: The study found TCR clusters largely donor specific.

TCRdb re-called the 5' RACE reads through MiXCR, storing one row per CDR3 protein. The sample shows about 610,000 distinct CDR3 sequences, approximately 15% of them seen only once. This CDR3 spans 18 amino acids. Germline CDR1 SGHTA, CDR2 FQGNSA. V was pared by 5 bases and J by 4 bases, with 16 bases of the junction left unmatched. A word on this clonotype: Its specificity is not known.

Whole-study results and caveats: Those CD4+ clones that contracted were mainly in CM and EM (CD8+ ones in EMRA).

J is TRBJ2-7 and V is TRBV7-2; 11 bases line up with TRBD2. The TCR comes from an adult woman who had mild COVID-19 (a few samples of this study predate the infection). Cell type and time point are not known. Sequencing was done on a sample of PBMCs or a T cell subset sorted from them (not recorded which). The CDR3 here is CASSGRVSGRVYRYEQYF. CDR3 coding DNA: TGTGCCAGCAGCGGGCGGGTTAGCGGGAGGGTATATCGGTACGAGCAGTACTTC.